This paragraph covers one T cell receptor beta chain sequence. Its antigen remains unidentified. Base qualities are not at hand, and no much larger clone is one base apart. The sample is drawn from a study of the immune and genomic landscape of osteosarcoma (dated by TCRdb to the early 2020s). For context, the study as a whole: A total of 48 pediatric and adult patients with high-grade osteosarcoma made up the overall cohort, and the median age at diagnosis was approximately 25 years (range roughly 5-85). Poor-risk disease was overrepresented in the cohort, as 73% of patients had an unfavorable pathologic response to standard therapy and more than 65% had died. In the overall cohort, roughly 60% of patients were male, and localized disease at diagnosis was presented by roughly 80% of patients. To define immunogenic potential, the study profiled osteosarcoma specimens using whole genome, RNA and T-cell receptor sequencing along with immunohistochemistry and reverse phase protein arrays. The osteosarcoma immunogenomic landscape was characterized by integrating TCR sequencing results with transcriptome, protein array and immunostaining data. An explanation for the limited clinical activity of immune checkpoint inhibitors in osteosarcoma was sought in the study. Each of a few patients provided a couple of samples from the same tumor site.

TCR beta chain CDR3 regions were immunosequenced using the ImmunoSEQ Assay (Adaptive Biotechnologies). The study's processing was this. The ImmunoSEQ Analyzer platform was used to export TCRB rearrangements, read counts, read proportions and gene usage. T-cell clonality was calculated on productive rearrangements as 1 minus Pielou's evenness. In the clonal space homeostasis analysis, clonotypes were sorted into rare, small, medium, large or hyperexpanded (0.01 to 1 of the repertoire) bins. TCR productive clonality was compared across immune clusters C1, C2 and C3 using the Wilcoxon rank sum test. The table comes from immuneACCESS by way of TCRdb, which keeps in-frame sequences with V and J called. Part of the clones is missing from these tables; in studies checked, under half for an unresolved V gene and the rest for unknown reasons. That table supplies the V and J calls and clone size; D and trimming were determined from the DNA. This sample holds some 5,000 clones; 77% were observed only once. The top ten clones comprise 5.5% to 7.5% of the sample.

Specimens were post-treatment primary, local recurrence and metastasis tumors from poor-prognosis patients. Study-wide findings and limitations: Along with the frozen tumor specimens, matched blood was collected from just a couple of patients. No statistical method determined sample size because osteosarcoma is rare and all possible samples were collected. Productive TCR clonality was found to be low overall, with an average of 0.09 and a maximum of 0.3, which suggested limited T-cell clonal expansion. The clonality benchmarks were taken from external normal skin and healthy peripheral blood data instead of from matched normal tissue. Although TCR productive clonality was higher in the immune-hot C3 cluster than in the cold C1 cluster, TCR productive clonality was still low overall. In five cases, the repertoire was dominated by a single hyperexpanded clone, and fewer than 100 T-cell clonotypes were detected in all five cases.

Counted from cysteine to phenylalanine, this CDR3 has 12 amino acids. The kept DNA is CDR3 alone, 36 bases in frame from the first base. V trim: 9 bases; J trim: 12 bases; unmatched bases: 8. Per the germline V gene, MGHDK is the CDR1 and SYGVNS is the CDR2. This chain is built from TRBV25-1 and TRBJ1-4; 9 junctional bases match TRBD1. This clonotype was sampled from a human donor with osteosarcoma. Sample: osteosarcoma tumor tissue from the lung. The CDR3 region: CASRTGDRQLFF. The base sequence is TGTGCCAGTCGGACAGGGGATCGACAACTGTTTTTT.